The rows below give T cell receptor beta chains drawn from one sample of a study of cytomegalovirus exposure and HLA in healthy donors. The protocol was immunoSEQ multiplex PCR, while the TCRdb copy is restricted to in-frame clones and leaves out a portion. The table records about 150,000 clones, 80% to 90% of them present only once. What was sequenced was PBMCs. The receptors stem from a man between 50 and 59 years old in good health and CMV-seropositive. CDR3s include the opening cysteine and the closing phenylalanine or tryptophan. D genes are given only for firm matches. Clone size appears in some rows only: once, few, many, or a class for an expanded clone.

>-|-|16|TRBJ2-2|TRBV5-1
CASSAIQGALTGELFF
TGCGCCAGCAGCGCAATACAGGGCGCATTGACCGGGGAGCTGTTTTTT
>-|-|14|TRBJ2-5|TRBV27
CASSLGQPPGIQYF
TGTGCCAGCAGTCTCGGACAGCCACCAGGGATCCAGTACTTC
>TRBD2|-|16|TRBJ2-3|TRBV5-1
CASSFLTSGSTDTQYF
TGCGCCAGCAGCTTCCTCACTAGCGGTAGCACAGATACGCAGTATTTT
>TRBD2|-|15|TRBJ2-3|TRBV5-1
CASTPSGGVGDTQYF
TGCGCCAGCACCCCCAGCGGGGGGGTAGGAGATACGCAGTATTTT
>TRBD1|once|16|TRBJ2-7|TRBV5-6
CASRSPGQGAPDEQYF
TGTGCCAGCAGGAGCCCGGGACAGGGGGCGCCGGACGAGCAGTACTTC
>TRBD1|-|15|TRBJ1-4|TRBV5-5
CASSSTGGFNEKLFF
TGTGCCAGCAGCTCGACAGGGGGATTTAATGAAAAACTGTTTTTT
>-|-|13|TRBJ1-2|TRBV2
CASSLKGNYGYTF
TGTGCCAGCAGTTTAAAGGGGAACTATGGCTACACCTTC
>TRBD2|-|13|TRBJ2-5|TRBV15
CATSSLAGETQYF
TGTGCCACCAGCAGCTTAGCGGGAGAGACCCAGTACTTC
>TRBD1|-|13|TRBJ1-2|TRBV19
CASGDRNLYGYTF
TGTGCCAGTGGGGACAGGAACCTTTATGGCTACACCTTC
>TRBD1|-|15|TRBJ2-6|TRBV30
CACGQGLAGANVLTF
TGTGCCTGTGGACAGGGGTTGGCCGGGGCCAACGTCCTGACTTTC
>-|once|13|TRBJ2-2|TRBV5-1
CASSLTRAGELFF
TGCGCCAGCAGCTTAACTAGAGCCGGGGAGCTGTTTTTT
>-|-|16|TRBJ1-5|TRBV6-1
CASSEYRGSGNQPQHF
TGTGCCAGCAGTGAATACCGGGGATCGGGGAATCAGCCCCAGCATTTT
>TRBD1|-|14|TRBJ2-5|TRBV19
CASSIGQGQETQYF
TGTGCCAGTAGTATAGGACAGGGCCAAGAGACCCAGTACTTC
>-|few|11|TRBJ1-2|TRBV20-1
CSARPGDGYTF
TGCAGTGCTAGGCCAGGGGATGGCTACACCTTC
>TRBD1|-|13|TRBJ2-1|TRBV2
CASRQGTQNEQFF
TGTGCCAGCCGACAGGGGACACAGAATGAGCAGTTCTTC
>-|-|13|TRBJ1-5|TRBV15
CVTSREPREAQHF
TGTGTCACCAGCAGGGAACCGAGAGAGGCCCAGCATTTT
>-|-|15|TRBJ1-2|TRBV7-9
CASSKQGYGSDGYTF
TGTGCCAGCAGCAAACAGGGTTACGGATCGGATGGCTACACCTTC
>-|-|12|TRBJ1-5|TRBV15
CATSRGLGPQHF
TGTGCCACCAGCAGGGGCTTGGGGCCCCAGCATTTT
>TRBD2|-|15|TRBJ2-2|TRBV10-2
CASSDRTSGSRELFF
TGCGCCAGCAGTGACCGGACTAGCGGGAGCAGGGAGCTGTTTTTT
>TRBD2|-|17|TRBJ2-5|TRBV7-3
CASSLTGGSGGQETQYF
TGTGCCAGCAGCTTAACGGGCGGTAGCGGGGGGCAAGAGACCCAGTACTTC
>TRBD1|-|13|TRBJ2-1|TRBV5-1
CASSPGQAMEQFF
TGCGCCAGCAGCCCTGGACAGGCCATGGAGCAGTTCTTC
>-|-|14|TRBJ2-3|TRBV2
CASREDSHTDTQYF
TGTGCCAGCAGGGAGGACAGTCACACAGATACGCAGTATTTT
>-|-|15|TRBJ1-5|TRBV7-2
CASSLGGSSNQPQHF
TGTGCCAGCAGCTTAGGAGGGTCAAGCAATCAGCCCCAGCATTTT
>-|few|17|TRBJ2-1|TRBV13
CASSRTGEGLVVNEQFF
TGTGCCAGCAGTCGGACAGGGGAGGGACTAGTAGTCAATGAGCAGTTCTTC
>-|-|9|TRBJ1-6|TRBV27
CASGSPLHF
TGTGCCTCCGGTTCACCCCTCCACTTT
>-|-|15|TRBJ2-5|TRBV19
CASSRGGGQGGTQYF
TGTGCCAGTAGTAGGGGCGGAGGGCAGGGAGGGACCCAGTACTTC
>TRBD1|-|20|TRBJ1-4|TRBV5-1
CASSLATGTGSLATNEKLFF
TGCGCCAGCAGCTTGGCCACCGGGACAGGGAGCCTCGCAACTAATGAAAAACTGTTTTTT
>TRBD1|-|15|TRBJ1-2|TRBV5-1
CASSLDGTGVGGYTF
TGCGCCAGCAGCTTGGATGGGACAGGGGTGGGTGGCTACACCTTC
>TRBD2|-|15|TRBJ2-3|TRBV12-5
CASGLVAGGSDTQYF
TGTGCTAGTGGTTTGGTGGCGGGAGGGTCAGATACGCAGTATTTT
>TRBD1|-|17|TRBJ2-2|TRBV7-3
CASSQETGPDHTGELFF
TGTGCCAGCAGCCAAGAGACAGGGCCCGACCACACCGGGGAGCTGTTTTTT
>-|-|14|TRBJ1-2|TRBV28
CASRHPTGPYGYTF
TGTGCCAGCAGACACCCGACAGGTCCCTATGGCTACACCTTC
>-|-|14|TRBJ1-4|TRBV18
CASSPSYGNEKLFF
TGTGCCAGCTCACCAAGTTACGGGAATGAAAAACTGTTTTTT
>-|-|14|TRBJ1-5|TRBV19
CASSIETDPRPQHF
TGTGCCAGTAGTATAGAAACAGACCCCCGGCCCCAGCATTTT
>-|-|14|TRBJ2-7|TRBV7-2
CASSFWTTSYEQYF
TGTGCCAGCAGCTTCTGGACTACCTCCTACGAGCAGTACTTC
>-|-|15|TRBJ2-3|TRBV19
CASSSLGAVTDTQYF
TGTGCCAGTAGTAGCCTGGGGGCCGTCACAGATACGCAGTATTTT
>TRBD1|-|15|TRBJ2-1|TRBV6-1
CASSEGDRGWNEQFF
TGTGCCAGCAGTGAAGGGGACAGGGGTTGGAATGAGCAGTTCTTC
>TRBD1|-|18|TRBJ1-6|TRBV5-4
CASSLASQGAIYNSPLHF
TGTGCCAGCAGCTTGGCATCCCAGGGGGCGATCTATAATTCACCCCTCCACTTT
>TRBD1|-|17|TRBJ2-7|TRBV27
CASSSALRQGASYEQYF
TGTGCCAGCAGTTCAGCTTTACGACAGGGGGCGAGTTACGAGCAGTACTTC
>TRBD1|-|14|TRBJ1-3|TRBV19
CASTGGGSGNTIYF
TGTGCCAGCACAGGGGGCGGCTCTGGAAACACCATATATTTT
>-|few|15|TRBJ2-4|TRBV4-1
CASSQVPGAKNIQYF
TGCGCCAGCAGCCAAGTCCCGGGGGCCAAAAACATTCAGTACTTC
>TRBD1|-|15|TRBJ1-4|TRBV18
CASSPSGTGNEKLFF
TGTGCCAGCTCACCGTCCGGGACAGGCAACGAAAAACTGTTTTTT
>-|-|16|TRBJ2-5|TRBV10-2
CASSEDSGYEIKTQYF
TGCGCCAGCAGTGAGGACAGCGGGTACGAGATAAAGACCCAGTACTTC
>-|-|13|TRBJ2-3|TRBV4-2
CASSPPGADTQYF
TGTGCCAGCAGCCCCCCGGGGGCAGATACGCAGTATTTT
>TRBD2|-|18|TRBJ2-5|TRBV2
CASSPRRVLSGSRETQYF
TGTGCCAGCAGCCCACGTCGGGTCCTTAGCGGGAGTAGAGAGACCCAGTACTTC
>-|-|13|TRBJ1-1|TRBV6-5
CASRPTGNTEAFF
TGTGCCAGCAGACCGACAGGGAACACTGAAGCTTTCTTT
>TRBD1|-|17|TRBJ2-4|TRBV18
CASSPLPQGVEGNIQYF
TGTGCCAGCTCACCTTTACCACAGGGGGTTGAGGGGAACATTCAGTACTTC
>-|few|14|TRBJ2-1|TRBV27
CASSFGTNYNEQFF
TGTGCCAGCAGTTTTGGGACAAACTACAATGAGCAGTTCTTC
>TRBD2|-|13|TRBJ2-1|TRBV29-1
CSVKAGALNEQFF
TGCAGCGTAAAAGCGGGAGCCCTCAATGAGCAGTTCTTC
>TRBD1|-|12|TRBJ1-1|TRBV27
CASSQGDAEAFF
TGTGCCAGCAGCCAGGGGGACGCTGAAGCTTTCTTT
>-|-|13|TRBJ2-5|TRBV7-3
CASSLRAQETQYF
TGTGCCAGCAGCTTACGCGCTCAAGAGACCCAGTACTTC